This is a list of T cell receptor beta chains from one sample in a study of Ad26.COV2.S vaccination and SARS-CoV-2 variants. Only in-frame clones appear in the TCRdb table, and some are missing; sequencing was by immunoSEQ multiplex PCR. The repertoire holds more than 400,000 clones, approximately 90% seen once, with less than 2% in the top ten. This sample comprised peripheral blood, obtained in a trial of Ad26.COV2.S vaccine versus placebo. The source of these receptors is a person between 18 and 60 years old who received the Ad26.COV2.S COVID-19 vaccine or a placebo. CDR3s include the opening cysteine and the closing phenylalanine or tryptophan. A D gene is named only where the DNA matches it firmly. Clone sizes are given selectively: once, few, many, or a class where the clone is expanded.

abundance	v_gene	d_gene	j_gene	CDR3nt	CDR3aa
few	TRBV11-3	NA	TRBJ1-6	TGTGCCAGCAGCCACCAAAGGGGGGCAGTAGATAATTCACCCCTCCACTTT	CASSHQRGAVDNSPLHF
NA	TRBV10-1	TRBD2	TRBJ2-1	TGCGCCACCGAGCCGGGGCGGGGGGGCCGTGGTGAGCAGTTCTTC	CATEPGRGGRGEQFF
NA	TRBV5-6	TRBD1	TRBJ1-4	TGTGCCAGCAGCTTTTTGACAGGGGGAGGTGAAAAACTGTTTTTT	CASSFLTGGGEKLFF
NA	TRBV7-8	TRBD1	TRBJ1-5	TGTGCCAGCAGCCCCAGGCTTGGACAGGGAGGCGGGCAGCCCCAGCATTTT	CASSPRLGQGGGQPQHF
NA	TRBV25-1	NA	TRBJ1-3	TGTGCCAGCAGTGCCGGGAGCTCTGGAAACACCATATATTTT	CASSAGSSGNTIYF
NA	TRBV7-9	NA	TRBJ1-1	TGTGCCAGCAGCTTCGGTGGGCCTGAAGCTTTCTTT	CASSFGGPEAFF
NA	TRBV5-1	NA	TRBJ2-3	TGCGCCAGCAGCTTGGCCGCGGACTACACAGATACGCAGTATTTT	CASSLAADYTDTQYF
NA	TRBV27	NA	TRBJ1-1	TGTGCCAGCAGTTTATTTCAGGGAATGGTTACTGAAGCTTTCTTT	CASSLFQGMVTEAFF
NA	TRBV6-5	NA	TRBJ2-1	TGTGCCAGCCTTCGGCAAACCTACAATGAGCAGTTCTTC	CASLRQTYNEQFF
NA	TRBV11-2	TRBD1	TRBJ1-4	TGTGCCAGCAGCTTATTGGGACAGGGTGGAGAAAAACTGTTTTTT	CASSLLGQGGEKLFF
NA	TRBV6-5	NA	TRBJ2-5	TGTGCCAGCGGCATGGGGCCAAAGGAGACCCAGTACTTC	CASGMGPKETQYF
NA	TRBV27	NA	TRBJ2-2	TGTGCCAGCAGTTCAACAGGGTACACCGGGGAGCTGTTTTTT	CASSSTGYTGELFF
NA	TRBV28	NA	TRBJ2-7	TGTGCCAGCAGTTTAGTAGGGAACTCCTACGAGCAGTACTTC	CASSLVGNSYEQYF
NA	TRBV10-3	TRBD1	TRBJ2-7	TGTGCCATCAGTGACCCGACAGGGAAAGCCTACGAGCAGTACTTC	CAISDPTGKAYEQYF
NA	TRBV7-9	NA	TRBJ2-7	TGTGCCAGCAGCTTATGGGTTGGCCACGAGCAGTACTTC	CASSLWVGHEQYF
NA	TRBV29-1	NA	TRBJ2-7	TGCAGCGTGGACCAGGGGGGCCACGAGCAGTACTTC	CSVDQGGHEQYF
few	TRBV19	TRBD1	TRBJ1-3	TGTGCCAGTAGTGACCAGACAGGGACTGGAAACACCATATATTTT	CASSDQTGTGNTIYF
NA	TRBV5-1	NA	TRBJ2-7	TGCGCCAGCAGCCTTCAGGCGGGTTCTCCCTACGAGCAGTACTTC	CASSLQAGSPYEQYF
NA	TRBV15	NA	TRBJ1-1	TGTGCCACCAGCCCCAGAGGGGTGAACACTGAAGCTTTCTTT	CATSPRGVNTEAFF
NA	TRBV28	NA	TRBJ2-6	TGTGCCAGCAGCCCTGAGGGGACTGGGGCCAACGTCCTGACTTTC	CASSPEGTGANVLTF
NA	TRBV6-2/TRBV6-3	NA	TRBJ2-7	TGTGCCAGCAGTTGGGGGTCGAGTTACGAGCAGTACTTC	CASSWGSSYEQYF
NA	TRBV6-5	TRBD1	TRBJ2-7	TGTGCCAGCAGTTACGCTGACAGGGCCCCCTACGAGCAGTACTTC	CASSYADRAPYEQYF
NA	TRBV12-3/TRBV12-4	NA	TRBJ2-7	TGTGCCAGCAGTTCTAGGGGCGAGCAGTACTTC	CASSSRGEQYF
NA	TRBV4-3	NA	TRBJ2-6	TGCGCCAGCAGCCAATCACCATCTGGGGCCAACGTCCTGACTTTC	CASSQSPSGANVLTF
NA	TRBV12-5	TRBD1	TRBJ1-5	TGTGCTAGTGGTTTGGTAGCAGGGGGGAGCAATCAGCCCCAGCATTTT	CASGLVAGGSNQPQHF
NA	TRBV6-2/TRBV6-3	NA	TRBJ2-6	TGTGCCAGCAGCCCGACACGGCCTGGGGCCAACGTCCTGACTTTC	CASSPTRPGANVLTF
NA	TRBV27	NA	TRBJ1-5	TGTGCCAGCAGTCCTACACCCGGGACACACAATCAGCCCCAGCATTTT	CASSPTPGTHNQPQHF
NA	TRBV4-3	NA	TRBJ2-7	TGCGCCAGCAGCCAAGATCCCGGGGGCGGGTACGAGCAGTACTTC	CASSQDPGGGYEQYF
NA	TRBV29-1	NA	TRBJ1-1	TGCAGCGTTGATAGAGGGGTCCGCGCTTTCTTT	CSVDRGVRAFF
once	TRBV7-2	NA	TRBJ1-1	TGTGCCAGCAGCTTAGCGCGCAGGGCGGGTGAAGCTTTCTTT	CASSLARRAGEAFF
NA	TRBV3-1/TRBV3-2	TRBD1	TRBJ2-7	TGTGCCAGCAGCCTAGGGACAGCCTCGGACGAGCAGTACTTC	CASSLGTASDEQYF
NA	TRBV6-1	NA	TRBJ1-4	TGTGCCAGCAGTGACGAGAAAGAATCAACTAATGAAAAACTGTTTTTT	CASSDEKESTNEKLFF
NA	TRBV5-4	NA	TRBJ2-1	TGTGCCAGCAGCACCGCGGTAGCTAGGGACAATGAGCAGTTCTTC	CASSTAVARDNEQFF
NA	TRBV28	NA	TRBJ2-4	TGTGCCAGCAGTTTATCCTTTCCTGGACAGATAAACATTCAGTACTTC	CASSLSFPGQINIQYF
NA	TRBV28	NA	TRBJ1-1	TGTGCCAGCAGTTTAAGGGACACATTGGCTTTCTTT	CASSLRDTLAFF
NA	TRBV10-3	TRBD1	TRBJ1-3	TGTGCCATCAGTGAACGGGACAGTGATAGCTCTGGAAACACCATATATTTT	CAISERDSDSSGNTIYF
NA	TRBV7-9	TRBD2	TRBJ2-3	TGTGCCAGCAGCCCGGGACTAGCGGGGACATTTACAGATACGCAGTATTTT	CASSPGLAGTFTDTQYF
NA	TRBV5-1	NA	TRBJ2-3	TGCGCCAGCAGCCCCGCCGGGAGCTCCACAGATACGCAGTATTTT	CASSPAGSSTDTQYF
NA	TRBV10-1	NA	TRBJ2-7	TGCGCCAGCAGTGGATCGGGGGTGGCACACGAGCAGTACTTC	CASSGSGVAHEQYF
once	TRBV7-2	TRBD1	TRBJ2-1	TGTGCCAGCAGCTGGATGGACAGGCAGCTGGGGGAGCAGTTCTTC	CASSWMDRQLGEQFF
NA	TRBV30	NA	TRBJ2-7	TGTGCCTGGACCTCCGAAGCCTACGAGCAGTACTTC	CAWTSEAYEQYF
NA	TRBV5-1	NA	TRBJ2-7	TGCGCCAGCAGCTTGGCGCAGGGTCTGTACGAGCAGTACTTC	CASSLAQGLYEQYF